A single sample is the source of the 28 T cell receptor beta chains below, sequenced in a study of T cell repertoires in cytomegalovirus infection. TCRdb fed the reads into MiXCR, producing one record per CDR3 protein. This table has 80,000 or so distinct CDR3 sequences, 35% to 45% appearing once. Antigens for these TCRs are unknown. The sequenced sample was CD8+ T cells from cultured PBMCs, obtained from culture after CMV antigen stimulation. Every receptor here comes from a human donor in good health (CMV status not recorded). Some clones in this sample may be carry-over from other donors' samples.

The V gene is TRBV6-1, the J gene TRBJ2-7; D possibly uses TRBD1 or TRBD2 (5 bases each). Germline V gene data show CDR1 as MNHNS and CDR2 as SASEGT. The length of the CDR3 is 12 residues. V was cut by 6 bases and J by 6 bases, with 12 bases left in between. CDR3 loop: CASSPTGTEQYF. DNA of the CDR3: TGTGCCAGCAGCCCGACTGGGACCGAGCAGTACTTC.

This clonotype has only one observation. The J gene is TRBJ2-1, the V gene TRBV7-6; 9 bases agree with TRBD1. The germline V gene has CDR1 SGHVS and CDR2 FNYEAQ. This CDR3 is 15 amino acids long. V dropped 5 bases and J dropped 8; count of bases not matched to a gene: 10. CDR3 residues: CASSPRTGEADEQFF. The CDR3 region has the DNA TGTGCCAGCAGCCCGCGGACAGGGGAGGCGGATGAGCAGTTCTTC.

In its sample, this clonotype was seen a few times. The rearrangement joins TRBV7-8 to TRBJ2-5; D may correspond to TRBD1 or TRBD2 (5 bases each). This CDR3 is built from 16 residues. Germline V gene data show CDR1 as SGHVS and CDR2 as FQNEAQ. V was pared by 2 bases and J by 5 bases, with 18 bases between. The CDR3 region is CASSLSGTYEGETQYF. The CDR3 DNA follows: TGTGCCAGCAGCTTATCCGGGACCTATGAGGGCGAGACCCAGTACTTC.

This chain joins TRBV6-8 and TRBJ2-3; TRBD2 agrees at 10 bases. The CDR3 has 15 amino acids. The V gene's germline CDR1 is MNHGY and CDR2 SAAAGT. The trim removed 6 bases at V and 3 bases at J, leaving 6 bases unmatched. The CDR3 here is CASRGLALWTDTQYF. CDR3 bases: TGTGCCAGCAGGGGACTAGCGTTGTGGACAGATACGCAGTATTTT.

This clonotype showed up just a few times. The chain carries TRBV7-2 and TRBJ2-3, with 7 bases that match TRBD1. Germline V CDR1 and CDR2: SGHTA, FQGNSA. V trimming: 4 bases; J trimming: 4 bases; junction bases outside the gene matches: 5. The CDR3 is 14 amino acids. The CDR3 DNA is TGTGCCAGCAGCTCCCGACAGGGCCCAGATACGCAGTATTTT. It is translated as CASSSRQGPDTQYF.

V gene TRBV28 combines with J gene TRBJ1-1, with D possibly being TRBD1 (5 bases). The CDR3 extends over 15 amino acids. V was pared by 3 bases and J by 7 bases, with 18 bases between. Looked up from germline, CDR1 is MDHEN and CDR2 is SYDVKM. The CDR3 nucleotides read TGTGCCAGCAGTTTGCTAGCTTTCGAGGGGTTTGAAGCTTTCTTT. This translates into CASSLLAFEGFEAFF.

This sequence joins TRBV6-1 and TRBJ2-7; D remains ambiguous. The CDR3 has 13 residues. Trimming took off 0 bases at V and 1 base at J, with 4 bases between the two ends. Germline V gene sequence: CDR1 MNHNS, CDR2 SASEGT. The DNA for the CDR3 is TGTGCCAGCAGTGAAGCCCAGTCCTACGAGCAGTACTTC. This encodes CASSEAQSYEQYF.

This sequence joins TRBV7-6 and TRBJ1-1, with D possibly being TRBD1 (5 bases). Germline V CDR1 and CDR2: SGHVS, FNYEAQ. The CDR3 sequence is 13 residues long. V was pared by 2 bases and J by 5 bases, with 9 bases between. The CDR3 sequence: CASSLYGGTEAFF. The CDR3, as DNA: TGTGCCAGCAGCTTATATGGGGGTACTGAAGCTTTCTTT.

This rearrangement joins TRBV27 to TRBJ2-3; TRBD2 might be the D (6 bases). CDR1 MNHEY and CDR2 SMNVEV come from the germline V gene (reference sequence). The CDR3 spans 16 residues. Trimming shortened V by 3 bases and J by 3 bases, and 16 bases separated the two germline ends. In DNA form, the CDR3 reads TGTGCCAGCAGTTTCTTAGTCCCGGAGGGGACAGATACGCAGTATTTT. This sequence encodes CASSFLVPEGTDTQYF.

The chain combines TRBV15 with TRBJ2-3; tentative D call: TRBD2 (5 bases). Trimming pared 1 base from V and 1 base from J, leaving 15 bases between. The CDR3 extends over 17 amino acids. From germline, CDR1 is LNHNV and CDR2 YYDKDF (reference sequence). The CDR3 loop is CATSRVSASQGTDTQYF. DNA of the CDR3: TGTGCCACCAGCAGAGTATCGGCTAGCCAGGGCACAGATACGCAGTATTTT. Variable domain in full (rest from reference TRBV15 and TRBJ2-3): DAMVIQNPRYQVTQFGKPVTLSCSQTLNHNVMYWYQQKSSQAPKLLFHYYDKDFNNEADTPDNFQSRRPNTSFCFLDIRSPGLGDTAMYLCATSRVSASQGTDTQYFGPGTRLTVL.

This clonotype was picked up a small number of times. The CDR3 coding sequence is TGTGCCAGCAGTGAAGATGTATTAGGACAGGGGACCGGGGAGCTGTTTTTT. Translating it yields CASSEDVLGQGTGELFF. The chain combines TRBV2 with TRBJ2-2; 9 bases are shared with TRBD1. The V and J ends lost 1 base and 5 bases, in that order; junction bases with no gene match: 8. The CDR3 sequence is 17 residues long. CDR1 is SNHLY and CDR2 is FYNNEI in the germline V gene.

Worth noting for this clonotype: No DNA is shown, since the ends of the CDR3 on it are uncertain; the CDR3 is the one TCRdb lists. CDR3 sequence: CASSSSRGGQLTDTQYF. The V call is TRBV12-3 or TRBV12-4, the J call TRBJ2-3; the table's D call of TRBD1 was not tested on the DNA. The CDR3 has 17 amino acids, counting both end residues.

V is TRBV4-1 and J is TRBJ1-3; D unresolved. The ends were cut back, 4 bases at V and 0 bases at J, with 13 bases in the middle. Germline CDR1 is MGHRA and CDR2 is YSYEKL. The CDR3 loop spans 16 amino acids. The CDR3 coding sequence is TGCGCCAGCAGCCCACTTGGGATCTTCTCTGGAAACACCATATATTTT. The encoded protein is CASSPLGIFSGNTIYF.

The rearrangement joins TRBV4-1 to TRBJ1-1, with TRBD1 identical over 12 bases. V shed 4 bases, J shed 6 bases, and the junction held 3 bases outside the gene matches. CDR1 and CDR2 (germline): MGHRA, YSYEKL. CDR3 length equals 14 residues. CDR3 in DNA: TGCGCCAGCAGCCGGGGACAGGGGGCTCCTGAAGCTTTCTTT. It yields the protein CASSRGQGAPEAFF.

This clonotype came up a few times. The chain uses TRBV6-2 or TRBV6-3 and TRBJ2-7; the D is unclear. V lost 4 bases and J 0 bases, leaving 7 bases between the germline ends. This CDR3 region has 13 residues. Germline CDR1 MNHEY, CDR2 SVGEGT. The DNA of the CDR3 is TGTGCCAGCAGTTCTCTCTACTCCTACGAGCAGTACTTC. Its protein product is CASSSLYSYEQYF.

The chain has TRBV4-1 and TRBJ2-2, with no clear D. This CDR3 is built from 12 residues. Germline values: CDR1 MGHRA, CDR2 YSYEKL. V was pared by 3 bases and J by 6 bases, with 5 bases between. As DNA, the CDR3 is TGCGCCAGCAGCCATAGCTCCGGGGAGCTGTTTTTT. Its protein product is CASSHSSGELFF.

This chain uses TRBV7-6 with TRBJ2-7; 13 positions agree with TRBD2. Germline V gene lookup returns CDR1 SGHVS and CDR2 FNYEAQ. Trimming at V came to 5 bases and at J to 11 bases, leaving 18 bases not matched to a gene. The CDR3 covers 17 residues. CDR3 sequence reads: CASSAGLAGAFSYAEYF. The DNA of the CDR3 is TGTGCCAGCAGCGCCGGACTAGCGGGGGCGTTCTCCTACGCAGAGTACTTC.

The sample holds one count of this clonotype. This chain uses TRBV12-3 or TRBV12-4 with TRBJ1-1; possibly TRBD1 for D (5 bases). Trimming pared 0 bases from V and 3 bases from J, leaving 11 bases between. This CDR3 region has 15 residues. CDR3 in DNA: TGTGCCAGCAGTTTAGCGTATGGGGCGGACACTGAAGCTTTCTTT. It translates to CASSLAYGADTEAFF.

This chain joins TRBV7-2 and TRBJ2-3; tentatively, D is TRBD1 (6 bases). The V gene's germline CDR1 is SGHTA and CDR2 FQGNSA. V was trimmed by 3 bases and J by 2 bases, leaving 9 bases between them. This CDR3 contains 14 residues. The CDR3 DNA is TGTGCCAGCAGCTTTGACAGGATCACAGATACGCAGTATTTT. Its translation is CASSFDRITDTQYF.

This clonotype was detected only a few times. The chain couples TRBV6-1 to TRBJ2-7, with D possibly being TRBD1 (6 bases). In germline, CDR1 is MNHNS, CDR2 SASEGT. The V gene lost 6 bases and the J gene lost 2 bases, with 17 bases spanning the gap. The CDR3 loop spans 15 amino acids. DNA of the CDR3: TGTGCCAGCAGCTCCGACAGGAACCGACCCTACGAGCAGTACTTC. This codes for CASSSDRNRPYEQYF.

This clonotype has just a few counts. The rearrangement uses TRBV27 and TRBJ2-4; TRBD1 aligns across 8 bases. V trimming: 6 bases; J trimming: 7 bases; junction bases outside the gene matches: 8. Germline values: CDR1 MNHEY, CDR2 SMNVEV (reference sequence). The CDR3 runs to 14 residues. The chain's CDR3 is CASSLQGDFNIQYF. The CDR3 nucleotides read TGTGCCAGCAGCCTACAGGGGGATTTTAACATTCAGTACTTC.

The chain carries TRBV7-9 and TRBJ1-4; D unresolved. This CDR3 contains 14 residues. The germline V gene has CDR1 SEHNR and CDR2 FQNEAQ (reference sequence). Trimming left V 10 bases short and J 8 bases short, with 20 bases between. For the CDR3, the DNA is TGTGCCACCGAGGCGGGAGGGTACGAAGAAAAACTGTTTTTT. Amino acid sequence: CATEAGGYEEKLFF. Filled out from reference TRBV7-9 and TRBJ1-4, the complete variable domain reads DTGVSQNPRHKITKRGQNVTFRCDPISEHNRLYWYRQTLGQGPEFLTYFQNEAQLEKSRLLSDRFSAERPKGSFSTLEIQRTEQGDSAMYLCATEAGGYEEKLFFGSGTQLSVL.

The rearrangement joins TRBV10-3 to TRBJ2-3, with 7 bases matching TRBD1. The CDR3 length is 15 residues. Germline V gene data show CDR1 as ENHRY and CDR2 as SYGVKD. Trimming cost V 2 bases and J 4 bases; bases outside gene matches: 6. CDR3 region: CAISETHRGADTQYF. The CDR3 DNA reads TGTGCCATCAGTGAGACCCACAGGGGCGCAGATACGCAGTATTTT.

The rearrangement links TRBV7-4 to TRBJ2-1; 11 bases agree with TRBD1. The germline V gene has CDR1 SGHVT and CDR2 SQSDAQ. CDR3 length equals 15 residues. V lost 5 bases and J lost 2; bases outside the gene matches: 2. The CDR3 loop reads CASSTGQGAYNEQFF. CDR3 sequence (DNA): TGTGCCAGCAGCACGGGACAGGGGGCCTACAATGAGCAGTTCTTC.

The chain joins TRBV11-3 to TRBJ1-1; D ambiguous. V was trimmed by 5 bases and J by 3 bases, leaving 16 bases between them. CDR1 is SGHNT and CDR2 is YENEEA in the germline V gene. This CDR3 has 15 amino acids. CDR3 bases: TGTGCCAGCAGCCCCGACGCCTCTCGGGACACTGAAGCTTTCTTT. Protein: CASSPDASRDTEAFF.

This sequence joins TRBV11-2 and TRBJ2-1; TRBD2 aligns across 9 bases. The CDR3 sequence is 17 residues long. Trimming removed 5 bases from V and 3 bases from J; junction bases left unmatched: 11. Germline lookup yields CDR1 SGHAT and CDR2 FQNNGV. CDR3 in amino acids: CASSLRLAGAYYNEQFF. The CDR3 bases are TGTGCCAGCAGCCTCAGGTTAGCGGGGGCCTACTACAATGAGCAGTTCTTC.

This clonotype was detected only a few times. The chain joins TRBV4-3 to TRBJ1-2; 7 positions match TRBD1. The CDR3 extends over 15 amino acids. The germline V gene has CDR1 LGHNA and CDR2 YSLEER. V shed 0 bases and J 8 bases; nucleotides not matched to a gene: 9. CDR3 sequence: CASSQDSGTVKGYTF. Here the CDR3 DNA reads TGCGCCAGCAGCCAAGATTCCGGGACAGTGAAGGGCTACACCTTC.

This clonotype was observed a few times. The chain joins TRBV4-1 to TRBJ2-5; no clear D. The CDR3 covers 15 residues. Germline V gene data show CDR1 as MGHRA and CDR2 as YSYEKL. Deletions cut 4 bases from V and 2 bases from J, with 14 bases between. CDR3 DNA: TGCGCCAGCAGCCGTCCGCAGAGTTCTCAAGAGACCCAGTACTTC. Its translation: CASSRPQSSQETQYF.